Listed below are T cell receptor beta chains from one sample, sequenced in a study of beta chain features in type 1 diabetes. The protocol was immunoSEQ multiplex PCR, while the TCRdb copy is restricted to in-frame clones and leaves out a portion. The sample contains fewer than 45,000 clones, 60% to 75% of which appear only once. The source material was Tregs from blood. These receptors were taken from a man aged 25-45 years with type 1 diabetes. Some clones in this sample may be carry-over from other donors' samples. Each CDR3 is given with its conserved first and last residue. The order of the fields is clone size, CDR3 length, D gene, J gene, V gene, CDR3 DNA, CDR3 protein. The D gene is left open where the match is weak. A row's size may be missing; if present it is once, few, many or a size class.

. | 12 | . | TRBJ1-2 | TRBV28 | TGTGCCAGCACCAGAAGGGGCTATGGCTACACCTTC | CASTRRGYGYTF
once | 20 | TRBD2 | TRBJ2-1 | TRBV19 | TGTGCCAGTAGTCGACACCGACCGGGACTAGCGGGGGCCGTATACAATGAGCAGTTCTTC | CASSRHRPGLAGAVYNEQFF
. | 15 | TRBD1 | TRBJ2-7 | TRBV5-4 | TGTGCCAGCAGCTTGGGGGGACAGGGGCCCTACGAGCAGTACTTC | CASSLGGQGPYEQYF
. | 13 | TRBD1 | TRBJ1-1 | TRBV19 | TGTGCCAGTAGTAGACAGGGGAACACTGAAGCTTTCTTT | CASSRQGNTEAFF
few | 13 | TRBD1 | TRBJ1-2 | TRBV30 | TGTGCCTGGGCTGTACAGGGGATCTATGGCTACACCTTC | CAWAVQGIYGYTF
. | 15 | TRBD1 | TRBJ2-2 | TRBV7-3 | TGTGCCAGCAGCTGGACAGGGGGCGATGGCGGGGAGCTGTTTTTT | CASSWTGGDGGELFF
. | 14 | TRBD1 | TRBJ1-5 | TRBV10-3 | TGTGCCATCAGTTTGGGACAGGGGCTTCAGCCCCAGCATTTT | CAISLGQGLQPQHF
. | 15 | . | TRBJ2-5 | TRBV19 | TGTGCCAGTAGCCAATTTACAGGGTACCAAGAGACCCAGTACTTC | CASSQFTGYQETQYF
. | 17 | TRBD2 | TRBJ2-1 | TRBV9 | TGTGCCAGCAGCGCTCTCCCCTGGGCGGGGGGGCGGGATGAGCAGTTCTTC | CASSALPWAGGRDEQFF
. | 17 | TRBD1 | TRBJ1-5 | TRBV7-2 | TGTGCCAGCAACTTCCGATCCGGGACAGGGAGCAATCAGCCCCAGCATTTT | CASNFRSGTGSNQPQHF
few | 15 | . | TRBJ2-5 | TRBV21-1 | TGTGCCAGCCGAAGACTAGCGGGGAGGCTCGGGACCCAGTACTTC | CASRRLAGRLGTQYF
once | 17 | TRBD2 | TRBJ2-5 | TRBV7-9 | TGTGCCAGCAGCTCCAGACTAGCGGGGCGAGGGGAAGAGACCCAGTACTTC | CASSSRLAGRGEETQYF
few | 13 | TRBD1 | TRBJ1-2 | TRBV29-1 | TGCAGCGTTGACGGGACAGGGTCCTATGGCTACACCTTC | CSVDGTGSYGYTF
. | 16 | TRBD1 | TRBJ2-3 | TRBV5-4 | TGTGCCAGCAGCTGGGGGGGACAGGGGGTAACAGATACGCAGTATTTT | CASSWGGQGVTDTQYF
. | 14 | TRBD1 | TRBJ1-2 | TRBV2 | TGTGCCAGCAAGAGACAGGGTGGAAGGGTCAGCTACACCTTC | CASKRQGGRVSYTF
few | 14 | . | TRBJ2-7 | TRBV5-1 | TGCGCCAGCAGCATAGACACAACCTCCTACGAGCAGTACTTC | CASSIDTTSYEQYF
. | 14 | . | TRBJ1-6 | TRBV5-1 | TGCGCCAGCAGCTTGGTGTCGGTCAACTCACCCCTCCACTTT | CASSLVSVNSPLHF
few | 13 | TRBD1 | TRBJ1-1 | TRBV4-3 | TGCGCCAGCAGCCAGACAGGGAGCACTGAAGCTTTCTTT | CASSQTGSTEAFF
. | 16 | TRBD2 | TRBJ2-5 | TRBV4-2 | TGTGCCAGCAGCCAAGCAGGGCTAGCGGGGGTGGAGACCCAGTACTTC | CASSQAGLAGVETQYF
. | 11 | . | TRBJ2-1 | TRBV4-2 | TGTGCCAGCAGCGCCGGGAATGAGCAGTTCTTC | CASSAGNEQFF
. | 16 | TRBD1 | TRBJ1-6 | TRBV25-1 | TGTGCCAGCAGTACGTCTCCGGGACAGGGGGACTCACCCCTCCACTTT | CASSTSPGQGDSPLHF
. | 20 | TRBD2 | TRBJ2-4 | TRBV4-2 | TGTGCCAGCAGCCAAGAGGGGACTAGCCAACATATTTTAGCCAAAAACATTCAGTACTTC | CASSQEGTSQHILAKNIQYF